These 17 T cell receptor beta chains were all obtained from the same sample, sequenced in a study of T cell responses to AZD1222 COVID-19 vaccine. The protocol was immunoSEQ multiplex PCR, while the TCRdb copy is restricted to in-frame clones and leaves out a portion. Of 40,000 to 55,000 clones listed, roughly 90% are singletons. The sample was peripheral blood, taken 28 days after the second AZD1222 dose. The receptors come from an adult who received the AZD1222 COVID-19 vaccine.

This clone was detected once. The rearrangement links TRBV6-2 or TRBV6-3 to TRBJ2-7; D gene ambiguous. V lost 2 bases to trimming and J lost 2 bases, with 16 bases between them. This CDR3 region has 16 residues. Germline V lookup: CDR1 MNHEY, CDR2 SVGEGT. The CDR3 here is CASSYGLRNLAYEQYF. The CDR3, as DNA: TGTGCCAGCAGTTACGGTCTCAGGAATTTAGCCTACGAGCAGTACTTC.

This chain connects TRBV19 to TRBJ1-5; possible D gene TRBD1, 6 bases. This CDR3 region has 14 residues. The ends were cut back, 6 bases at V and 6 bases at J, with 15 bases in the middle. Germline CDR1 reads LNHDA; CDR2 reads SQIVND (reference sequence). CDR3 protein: CASSKNRDAQPQHF. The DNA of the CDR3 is TGTGCCAGTAGCAAAAACAGGGACGCTCAGCCCCAGCATTTT.

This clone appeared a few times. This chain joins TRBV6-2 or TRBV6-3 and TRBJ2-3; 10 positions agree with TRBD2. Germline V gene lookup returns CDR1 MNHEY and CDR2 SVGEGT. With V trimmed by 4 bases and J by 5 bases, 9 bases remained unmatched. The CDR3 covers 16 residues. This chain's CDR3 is CASSSWGRLAGDTQYF. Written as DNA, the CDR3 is TGTGCCAGCAGTTCGTGGGGAAGACTAGCGGGAGATACGCAGTATTTT.

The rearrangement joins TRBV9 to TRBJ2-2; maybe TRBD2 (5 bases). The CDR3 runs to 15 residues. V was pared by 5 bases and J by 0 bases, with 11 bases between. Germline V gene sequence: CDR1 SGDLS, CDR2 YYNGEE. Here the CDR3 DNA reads TGTGCCAGCAGACGTGTGGGAGCGAACACCGGGGAGCTGTTTTTT. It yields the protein CASRRVGANTGELFF.

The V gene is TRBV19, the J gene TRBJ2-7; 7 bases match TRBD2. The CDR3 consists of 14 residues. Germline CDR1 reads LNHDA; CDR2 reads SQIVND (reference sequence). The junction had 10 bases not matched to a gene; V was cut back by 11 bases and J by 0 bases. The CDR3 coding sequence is TGTGCCTCCAAACGCGGGGGAGGCTCCTACGAGCAGTACTTC. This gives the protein CASKRGGGSYEQYF.

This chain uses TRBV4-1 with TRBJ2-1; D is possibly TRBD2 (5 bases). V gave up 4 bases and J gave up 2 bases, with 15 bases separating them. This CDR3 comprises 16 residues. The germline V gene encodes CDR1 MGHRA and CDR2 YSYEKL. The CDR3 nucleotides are TGCGCCAGCAGCCCTATGGACTCTCTAGCCTACAATGAGCAGTTCTTC. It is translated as CASSPMDSLAYNEQFF.

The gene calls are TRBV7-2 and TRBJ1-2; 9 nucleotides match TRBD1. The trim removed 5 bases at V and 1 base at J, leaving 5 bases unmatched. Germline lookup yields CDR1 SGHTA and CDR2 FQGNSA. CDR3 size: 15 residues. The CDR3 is CASSRRQGVNYGYTF. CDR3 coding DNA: TGTGCCAGCAGCAGAAGACAGGGGGTTAACTATGGCTACACCTTC.

CDR3 DNA: TGTGCCAGCACCCGGGACACAAACTACGAGCAGTACTTC. Amino acids: CASTRDTNYEQYF. V is TRBV2 and J is TRBJ2-7; tentative D call: TRBD1 (6 bases). The CDR3 totals 13 residues. V lost 7 bases and J lost 3, with 13 bases in between. Germline V gene lookup returns CDR1 SNHLY and CDR2 FYNNEI.

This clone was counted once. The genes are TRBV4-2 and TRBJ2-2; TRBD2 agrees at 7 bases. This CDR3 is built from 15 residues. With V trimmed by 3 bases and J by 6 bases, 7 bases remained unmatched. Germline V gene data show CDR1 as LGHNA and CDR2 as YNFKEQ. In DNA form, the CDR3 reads TGTGCCAGCAGCCATCAGGGAGGGGTCCCCGGGGAGCTGTTTTTT. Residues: CASSHQGGVPGELFF.

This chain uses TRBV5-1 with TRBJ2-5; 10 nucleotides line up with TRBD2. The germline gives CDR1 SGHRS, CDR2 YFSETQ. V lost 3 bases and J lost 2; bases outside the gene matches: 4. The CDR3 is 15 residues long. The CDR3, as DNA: TGCGCCAGCAGCTACGGACTAGCGGCTCAAGAGACCCAGTACTTC. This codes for CASSYGLAAQETQYF.

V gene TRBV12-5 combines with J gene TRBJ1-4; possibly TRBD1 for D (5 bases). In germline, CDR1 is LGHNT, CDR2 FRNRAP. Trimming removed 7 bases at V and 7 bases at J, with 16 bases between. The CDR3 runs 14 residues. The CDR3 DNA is TGTGCTAGTGCCTCAGGGTATCGGTTTGAAAAACTGTTTTTT. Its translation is CASASGYRFEKLFF.

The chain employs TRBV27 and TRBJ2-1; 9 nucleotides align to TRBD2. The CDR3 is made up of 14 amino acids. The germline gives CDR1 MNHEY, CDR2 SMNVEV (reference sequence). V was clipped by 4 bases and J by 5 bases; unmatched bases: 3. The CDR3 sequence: CASSYSGSHNEQFF. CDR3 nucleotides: TGTGCCAGCAGTTATAGCGGGAGCCACAATGAGCAGTTCTTC.

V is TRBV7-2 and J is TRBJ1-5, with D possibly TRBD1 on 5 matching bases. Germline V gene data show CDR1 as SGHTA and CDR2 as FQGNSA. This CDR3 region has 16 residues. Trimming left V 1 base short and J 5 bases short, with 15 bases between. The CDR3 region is CASSLGRDALHQPQHF. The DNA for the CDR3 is TGTGCCAGCAGCTTAGGCCGGGACGCTCTTCATCAGCCCCAGCATTTT.

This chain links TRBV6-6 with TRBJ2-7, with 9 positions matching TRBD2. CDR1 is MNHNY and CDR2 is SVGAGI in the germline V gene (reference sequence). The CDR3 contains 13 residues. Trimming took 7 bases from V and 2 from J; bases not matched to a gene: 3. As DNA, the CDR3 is TGTGCCAGCATTAGCGGGAGCCCCTACGAGCAGTACTTC. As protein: CASISGSPYEQYF.

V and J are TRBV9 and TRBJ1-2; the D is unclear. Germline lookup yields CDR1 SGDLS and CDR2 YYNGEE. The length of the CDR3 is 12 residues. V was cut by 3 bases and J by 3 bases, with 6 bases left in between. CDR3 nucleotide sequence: TGTGCCAGCAGCGACCGAGACTATGGCTACACCTTC. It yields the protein CASSDRDYGYTF.

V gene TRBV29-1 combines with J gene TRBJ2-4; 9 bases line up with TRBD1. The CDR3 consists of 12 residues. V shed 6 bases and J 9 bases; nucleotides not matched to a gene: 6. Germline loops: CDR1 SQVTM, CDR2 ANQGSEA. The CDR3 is CSVVQGAGIQYF. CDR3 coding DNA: TGCAGCGTCGTACAGGGGGCTGGCATTCAGTACTTC.

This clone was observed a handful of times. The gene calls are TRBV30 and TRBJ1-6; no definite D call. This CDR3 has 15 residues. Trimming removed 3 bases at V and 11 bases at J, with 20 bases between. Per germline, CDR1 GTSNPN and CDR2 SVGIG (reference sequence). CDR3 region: CAWRRKGGAIPPLHF. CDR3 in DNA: TGTGCCTGGAGACGGAAGGGCGGCGCGATCCCACCCCTCCACTTT.